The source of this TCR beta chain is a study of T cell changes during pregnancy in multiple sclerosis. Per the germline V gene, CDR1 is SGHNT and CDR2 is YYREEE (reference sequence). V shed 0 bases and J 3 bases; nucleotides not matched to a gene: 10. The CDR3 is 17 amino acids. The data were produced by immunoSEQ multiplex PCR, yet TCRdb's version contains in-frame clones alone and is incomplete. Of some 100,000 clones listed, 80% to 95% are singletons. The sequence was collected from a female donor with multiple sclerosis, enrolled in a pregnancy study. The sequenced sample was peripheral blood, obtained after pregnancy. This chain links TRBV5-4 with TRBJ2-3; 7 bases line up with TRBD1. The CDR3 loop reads CASSLEPTGVGTDTQYF. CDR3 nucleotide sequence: TGTGCCAGCAGCTTGGAACCTACAGGGGTGGGGACAGATACGCAGTATTTT.